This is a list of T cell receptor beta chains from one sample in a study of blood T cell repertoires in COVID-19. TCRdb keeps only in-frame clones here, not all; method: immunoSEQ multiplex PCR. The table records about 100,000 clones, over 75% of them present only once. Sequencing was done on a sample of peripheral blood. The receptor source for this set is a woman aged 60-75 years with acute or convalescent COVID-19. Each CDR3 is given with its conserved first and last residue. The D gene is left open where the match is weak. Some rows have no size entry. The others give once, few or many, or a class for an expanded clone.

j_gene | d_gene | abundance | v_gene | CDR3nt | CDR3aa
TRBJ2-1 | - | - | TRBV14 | TGTGCCAGCAGCCAGTTCGGGACACCCTCCTACAATGAGCAGTTCTTC | CASSQFGTPSYNEQFF
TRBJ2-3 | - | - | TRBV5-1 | TGCGCCAGCAGCTTGAATTCGGCAGGGATGACAGATACGCAGTATTTT | CASSLNSAGMTDTQYF
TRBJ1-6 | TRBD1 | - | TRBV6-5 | TGTGCCAGCAGGCCAGACAGGGGTTTATACTCACCCCTCCACTTT | CASRPDRGLYSPLHF
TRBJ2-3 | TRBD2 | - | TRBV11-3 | TGTGCCAGCAGCTGGGCCGGGGGGGGACTCACAGATACGCAGTATTTT | CASSWAGGGLTDTQYF
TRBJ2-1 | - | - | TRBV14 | TGTGCCAGCAGCCAAGAATTGATAGGAGGGGGGGGTGAGCAGTTCTTC | CASSQELIGGGGEQFF
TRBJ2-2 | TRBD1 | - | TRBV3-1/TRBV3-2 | TGTGCCAGCAGCACAACAGGGGCGGGCACCGGGGAGCTGTTTTTT | CASSTTGAGTGELFF
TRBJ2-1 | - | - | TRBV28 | TGTGCCAGCATCCCCCCCCTAGGTAGCGGCCCCTACAATGAGCAGTTCTTC | CASIPPLGSGPYNEQFF
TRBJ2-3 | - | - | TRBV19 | TGTGCCAGTACCCCACGGAGGGGGCAGGGAGATACGCAGTATTTT | CASTPRRGQGDTQYF
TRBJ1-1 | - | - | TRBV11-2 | TGTGCCAGCAGAAAATACTCTAATCTCGGGAACACTGAAGCTTTCTTT | CASRKYSNLGNTEAFF
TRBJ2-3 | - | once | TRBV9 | TGTGCCAGCAGCGTACGGGGTATTGGCGCAGATACGCAGTATTTT | CASSVRGIGADTQYF
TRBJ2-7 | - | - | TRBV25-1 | TGTGCCAGTCGTGGAGGGGGGGTCGGAGCCGAGCAGTACTTC | CASRGGGVGAEQYF
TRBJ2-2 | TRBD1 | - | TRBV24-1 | TGTGCCACCAGTGTTCAGGGGGCGAACTTCGGGGAGCTGTTTTTT | CATSVQGANFGELFF
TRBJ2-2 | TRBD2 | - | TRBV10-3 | TGTGCCATCAAGTGGACTAGCGGGAGGAACACCGGGGAGCTGTTTTTT | CAIKWTSGRNTGELFF
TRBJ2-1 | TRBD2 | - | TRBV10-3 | TGTGCCATAGCTAGCGGGACCGACAATGAGCAGTTCTTC | CAIASGTDNEQFF
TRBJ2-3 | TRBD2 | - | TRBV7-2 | TGTGCCAGCAGCTCATCCGGGGGGGCAGATACGCAGTATTTT | CASSSSGGADTQYF
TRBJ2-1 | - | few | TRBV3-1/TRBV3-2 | TGTGCCAGCAGGGACCGGGGCTACAATGAGCAGTTCTTC | CASRDRGYNEQFF
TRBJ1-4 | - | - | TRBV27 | TGTGCCAGCTTATCCCTGGGCGCTGATGAAAAACTGTTTTTT | CASLSLGADEKLFF
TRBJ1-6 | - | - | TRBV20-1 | TGCAGTGCTAGTGTGGCTCATAATTCACCCCTCCACTTT | CSASVAHNSPLHF
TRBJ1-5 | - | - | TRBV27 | TGTGCCAGCACCGCCCGGTGGGGCAGTCTTCAGCCCCAGCATTTT | CASTARWGSLQPQHF
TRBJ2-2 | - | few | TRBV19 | TGTGCCAGTAGCACCCGACAGTACACCGGGGAGCTGTTTTTT | CASSTRQYTGELFF
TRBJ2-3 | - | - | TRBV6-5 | TGTGCCAGCAGCGGGAGAGATACGCAGTATTTT | CASSGRDTQYF
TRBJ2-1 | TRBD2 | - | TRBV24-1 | TGTGCCACCAGTGATTTAGCGGGAGTGGGCAATGAGCAGTTCTTC | CATSDLAGVGNEQFF
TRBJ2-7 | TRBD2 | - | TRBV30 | TGTGCCTGGTCTAGGGGGGGACTAGCGAACTACGAGCAGTACTTC | CAWSRGGLANYEQYF
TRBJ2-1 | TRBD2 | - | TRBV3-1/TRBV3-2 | TGTGCCAGCAGCCTGACTAGCGGGAGCTACAATGAGCAGTTCTTC | CASSLTSGSYNEQFF
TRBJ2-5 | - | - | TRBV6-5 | TGTGCCAGCATGGCAGGGTCAGAGACCCAGTACTTC | CASMAGSETQYF
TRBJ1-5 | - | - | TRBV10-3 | TGTGCCATCAGTGAGGGACTCAGCAATCAGCCCCAGCATTTT | CAISEGLSNQPQHF
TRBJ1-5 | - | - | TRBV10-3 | TGTGCCATCAGTCAGGGGAGGGAACCCGAGCAGCCCCAGCATTTT | CAISQGREPEQPQHF
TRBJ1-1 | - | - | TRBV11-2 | TGTGCCAGCAGCTTACAGGGAGGAATGAACACTGAAGCTTTCTTT | CASSLQGGMNTEAFF
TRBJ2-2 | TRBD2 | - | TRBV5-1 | TGCGCCAGCAGCTTGGCCCTAGCGGGAGACTTCGGGGAGCTGTTTTTT | CASSLALAGDFGELFF
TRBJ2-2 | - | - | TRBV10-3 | TGTGCCACCCTTTCTGGGCGGAACACCGGGGAGCTGTTTTTT | CATLSGRNTGELFF
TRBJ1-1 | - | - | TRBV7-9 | TGTGCCAGCAGCTTGGCAGGGATAGAAGCTTTCTTT | CASSLAGIEAFF
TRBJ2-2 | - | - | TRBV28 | TGTGCCAGCAGTCCAGCGGCTCTGGTTGCCGGGGAGCTGTTTTTT | CASSPAALVAGELFF
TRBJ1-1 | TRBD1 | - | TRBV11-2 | TGTGCCAGCAGCTCCTACCTGCCAGGGGGCAACACTGAAGCTTTCTTT | CASSSYLPGGNTEAFF
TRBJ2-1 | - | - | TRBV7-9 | TGTGCCAGCAGCCACCAGATAGCGGCCCTAGGGGGGGGTGAGCAGTTCTTC | CASSHQIAALGGGEQFF
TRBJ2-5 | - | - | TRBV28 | TGTGCCAGCAGCCTCCTCCGGGGTGGCCAGTACTTC | CASSLLRGGQYF
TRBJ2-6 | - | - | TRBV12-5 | TGTGCTAGTGGCCTACAGGGCCCTGGGGCCAACGTCCTGACTTTC | CASGLQGPGANVLTF
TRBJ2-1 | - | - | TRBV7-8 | TGTGCCAGCACCCATCCAGGGATCAATGAGCAGTTCTTC | CASTHPGINEQFF